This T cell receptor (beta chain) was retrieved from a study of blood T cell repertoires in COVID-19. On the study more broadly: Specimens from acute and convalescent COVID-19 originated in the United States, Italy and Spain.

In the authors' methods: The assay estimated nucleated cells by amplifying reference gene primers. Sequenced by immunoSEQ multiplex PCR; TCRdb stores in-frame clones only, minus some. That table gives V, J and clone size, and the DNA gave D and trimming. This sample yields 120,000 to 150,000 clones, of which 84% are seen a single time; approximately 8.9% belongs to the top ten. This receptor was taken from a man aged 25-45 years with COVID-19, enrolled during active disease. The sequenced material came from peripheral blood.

The CDR3 DNA follows: TGTGCCATCAGGGGACAGGGGGCCGGAGGGACCGGGGAGCTGTTTTTT. Amino acid sequence: CAIRGQGAGGTGELFF. The rearrangement links TRBV10-3 to TRBJ2-2; the match to TRBD1 covers 12 bases. CDR3 size: 16 residues. V shed 6 bases and J 5 bases; nucleotides not matched to a gene: 7. Germline V gene lookup returns CDR1 ENHRY and CDR2 SYGVKD.